These 27 T cell receptor beta chains were sequenced from one sample in a study of cytomegalovirus exposure and HLA in healthy donors. PCR employed 60 Vbeta and 13 Jbeta primers. The assay was immunoSEQ multiplex PCR, and TCRdb's table has in-frame clones only and misses some. This sample has about 200,000 clones, with around 80% found just once. The material sequenced was PBMCs. Receptors originate from a man in his fifties or sixties in good health and CMV-seronegative.

The V gene is TRBV18, the J gene TRBJ1-2; D is unclear. Looked up from germline, CDR1 is KGHSH and CDR2 is LQKENI. With 3 bases removed from V and 5 bases from J, the gap between germline ends came to 10 bases. This CDR3 is built from 13 residues. CDR3 sequence: CASSPPENYGYTF. CDR3 sequence (DNA): TGTGCCAGCTCACCCCCAGAAAATTATGGCTACACCTTC.

This chain connects TRBV27 to TRBJ2-1; 8 positions agree with TRBD2. The CDR3 is 16 amino acids. Germline CDR1 and CDR2: MNHEY and SMNVEV (reference sequence). V shed 2 bases and J 0 bases; nucleotides not matched to a gene: 3. The CDR3 sequence: CASSLLAGRSYNEQFF. In nucleotides, the CDR3 is TGTGCCAGCAGTTTACTAGCGGGTCGCTCCTACAATGAGCAGTTCTTC.

This chain connects TRBV28 to TRBJ2-3, with 7 bases that match TRBD2. In germline, CDR1 is MDHEN, CDR2 SYDVKM. There are 16 residues in the CDR3. With V trimmed by 7 bases and J by 1 base, 11 bases remained unmatched. For the CDR3, the DNA is TGTGCCAGCACCCGGGGGAGGGGCTATGGCACAGATACGCAGTATTTT. Amino acid sequence: CASTRGRGYGTDTQYF.

This clone was seen a single time. The gene calls are TRBV27 and TRBJ1-2, with 10 bases that match TRBD1. The CDR3 totals 14 residues. Germline V CDR1 and CDR2: MNHEY, SMNVEV (reference sequence). After removal of 5 bases from V and 2 bases from J, the junction contained 2 bases not matched to a gene. CDR3 sequence: CASSDRGLNYGYTF. For the CDR3, the DNA is TGTGCCAGCAGTGACAGGGGGCTCAACTATGGCTACACCTTC.

Comments on this clone: In the same sample, other DNA sequences code for this CDR3. This chain links TRBV7-9 with TRBJ2-7; D unresolved. The CDR3 runs 11 residues. Germline CDR1 and CDR2: SEHNR and FQNEAQ (reference sequence). Trimming pared 3 bases from V and 3 bases from J, leaving 3 bases between. CDR3 region: CASSLSYEQYF. The CDR3 region has the DNA TGTGCCAGCAGCTTGAGCTACGAGCAGTACTTC.

V and J are TRBV7-8 and TRBJ2-7, with TRBD1 matching over 8 bases. After removal of 5 bases from V and 7 bases from J, the junction contained 10 bases not matched to a gene. CDR1 and CDR2 from the germline V gene are SGHVS and FQNEAQ. CDR3 length: 14 residues. CDR3 DNA sequence: TGTGCCAGCAGCCCTCCTCAGGGGGCTGGTGAGCAGTACTTC. The encoded protein is CASSPPQGAGEQYF.

This chain connects TRBV12-5 to TRBJ2-4; 10 nucleotides agree with TRBD1. The length of the CDR3 is 15 residues. The J segment lost 1 base and the V segment lost 5 bases, leaving 2 bases of the junction unmatched. Germline-derived CDR1 and CDR2 are LGHNT and FRNRAP. In DNA form, the CDR3 reads TGTGCTAGTGGTCCGGGACAGGGGGCCAAAAACATTCAGTACTTC. It codes for CASGPGQGAKNIQYF.

The rearrangement joins TRBV5-1 to TRBJ2-2; D remains unclear. V was trimmed by 0 bases and J by 6 bases, leaving 6 bases between them. The germline V gene encodes CDR1 SGHRS and CDR2 YFSETQ. The CDR3 covers 13 residues. CDR3: CASSLARSGELFF. DNA for the CDR3: TGCGCCAGCAGCTTGGCCAGGTCCGGGGAGCTGTTTTTT. Full variable domain (missing parts from reference TRBV5-1 and TRBJ2-2): KAGVTQTPRYLIKTRGQQVTLSCSPISGHRSVSWYQQTPGQGLQFLFEYFSETQRNKGNFPGRFSGRQFSNSRSEMNVSTLELGDSALYLCASSLARSGELFFGEGSRLTVL.

The J gene is TRBJ2-1, the V gene TRBV30, with 9 bases identical to TRBD2. The V segment lost 0 bases and the J segment 2 bases; nucleotides outside the gene matches: 5. The CDR3 is 16 amino acids. The germline gives CDR1 GTSNPN, CDR2 SVGIG (reference sequence). This chain's CDR3 is CAWSVRLAATYNEQFF. The CDR3 DNA follows: TGTGCCTGGAGTGTCCGACTAGCGGCAACCTACAATGAGCAGTTCTTC.

The V call is TRBV7-3, the J call TRBJ1-2; D is unresolved. This CDR3 contains 13 residues. The V end was cut by 1 base, the J end by 7 bases, with 10 bases between. The V gene's germline CDR1 is SGHTA and CDR2 FQGTGA. Here the CDR3 DNA reads TGTGCCAGCAGCTTAAGTTCGGCGGGTGGCTACACCTTC. Encoded protein: CASSLSSAGGYTF. Filled out from reference TRBV7-3 and TRBJ1-2, the complete variable domain reads GAGVSQTPSNKVTEKGKYVELRCDPISGHTALYWYRQSLGQGPEFLIYFQGTGAADDSGLPNDRFFAVRPEGSVSTLKIQRTERGDSAVYLCASSLSSAGGYTFGSGTRLTVV.

The V call is TRBV30, the J call TRBJ1-1; tentative D call: TRBD1 (5 bases). The V end lost 6 bases, the J end lost 5 bases, and 13 bases lay between the germline ends. The CDR3 spans 12 residues. The V gene's germline CDR1 is GTSNPN and CDR2 SVGIG (reference sequence). The CDR3 DNA is TGTGCCTGTAGGGGCAGCGGGACTGAAGCTTTCTTT. This gives the protein CACRGSGTEAFF.

The J gene is TRBJ1-1, the V gene TRBV5-1; D is uncertain. The germline V gene has CDR1 SGHRS and CDR2 YFSETQ. The V end lost 0 bases, the J end lost 7 bases, and 16 bases lay between the germline ends. The CDR3 contains 15 residues. The CDR3, as DNA: TGCGCCAGCAGCTTGGGTTCGGTATCCCTTGGTGAAGCTTTCTTT. Its translation is CASSLGSVSLGEAFF.

The rearrangement links TRBV28 to TRBJ2-7; D is perhaps TRBD1 (5 bases). This CDR3 region has 16 residues. The germline CDR1 and CDR2 sequences are MDHEN and SYDVKM. V dropped 5 bases and J dropped 0 bases, with 17 bases sitting between them. The CDR3 DNA follows: TGTGCCAGCAGTCTCCATTCAGGGCCTACCTCCTACGAGCAGTACTTC. It codes for CASSLHSGPTSYEQYF.

This rearrangement joins TRBV20-1 to TRBJ1-1; D not certain. Germline CDR1 DFQATT, CDR2 SNEGSKA (reference sequence). The CDR3 contains 10 residues. Trimming took 4 bases from V and 2 from J, leaving 2 bases between them. CDR3 coding DNA: TGCAGTGCTACAAACACTGAAGCTTTCTTT. This gives the protein CSATNTEAFF.

This clone was counted once. The rearrangement links TRBV27 to TRBJ2-3; 10 positions match TRBD2. V shed 8 bases, J shed 0 bases, and the junction held 14 bases outside the gene matches. The CDR3 length is 18 residues. CDR1 is MNHEY, CDR2 SMNVEV, per germline (reference sequence). CDR3 bases: TGTGCCAGCTCCCTGAAGACTAGCGGGTGGTATAGCACAGATACGCAGTATTTT. Its translation: CASSLKTSGWYSTDTQYF.

The chain is built from TRBV19 and TRBJ2-7; TRBD1 is a possible D gene (5 bases). V lost 6 bases and J lost 2, with 11 bases in between. The CDR3 has 13 residues. Germline lookup yields CDR1 LNHDA and CDR2 SQIVND (reference sequence). The chain's CDR3 is CASSSTGAYEQYF. The CDR3 region has the DNA TGTGCCAGTAGCAGTACAGGAGCCTACGAGCAGTACTTC.

As to this clone: The junction shows a germline mismatch at one end, possibly a read error. The chain uses TRBV2 and TRBJ2-3, with 13 nucleotides matching TRBD2. The CDR3 is 16 residues long. The germline gives CDR1 SNHLY, CDR2 FYNNEI. CDR3 DNA: TGTGCCAGCAGCGAAGGACTAGCGGGGGGCACAGATACGCAGTATTTT. Translated, it gives CASSEGLAGGTDTQYF.

The rearrangement links TRBV9 to TRBJ1-3, with 7 nucleotides matching TRBD1. J gave up 0 bases and V 4 bases, and 7 bases lay outside the gene matches. CDR1 is SGDLS and CDR2 is YYNGEE in the germline V gene. This CDR3 spans 16 amino acids. The CDR3 loop reads CASSPSTGASGNTIYF. CDR3 DNA: TGTGCCAGCAGCCCTTCCACAGGGGCCTCTGGAAACACCATATATTTT. The variable domain in full, completed from reference TRBV9 and TRBJ1-3, reads DSGVTQTPKHLITATGQRVTLRCSPRSGDLSVYWYQQSLDQGLQFLIQYYNGEERAKGNILERFSAQQFPDLHSELNLSSLELGDSALYFCASSPSTGASGNTIYFGEGSWLTVV.

On this clone itself: Distinct nucleotide sequences in the sample also encode this CDR3. V usage is TRBV28 and J usage is TRBJ2-2; D is undetermined. The CDR3 is made up of 12 amino acids. CDR1 is MDHEN and CDR2 is SYDVKM in the germline V gene. Deletions cut 4 bases from V and 4 bases from J, with 4 bases between. The CDR3 DNA reads TGTGCCAGCAGTTCTCCCACCGGGGAGCTGTTTTTT. Translation: CASSSPTGELFF.

The chain joins TRBV10-2 to TRBJ2-5, with D possibly matching TRBD2 (5 bases). TRBJ2-7 matches the DNA end more closely, so the J call is doubtful. CDR1 and CDR2 (germline): WSHSY, SAAADI. This CDR3 contains 17 residues. The CDR3 is CASSEFNRGPGKHEQYF. The CDR3 DNA reads TGCGCCAGCAGTGAGTTCAACCGTGGCCCCGGGAAGCACGAGCAGTACTTC.

This clone was counted a single time. The chain carries TRBV7-6 and TRBJ2-5; the match to TRBD1 covers 10 bases. Germline CDR1 is SGHVS and CDR2 is FNYEAQ. Losses at the gene ends were 3 bases for V and 7 bases for J; bases not matched to a gene: 11. There are 16 residues in the CDR3. The CDR3 loop is CASSFRQGALSGTQYF. CDR3 nucleotide sequence: TGTGCCAGCAGCTTCAGACAGGGGGCCCTTTCCGGGACCCAGTACTTC.

The chain uses TRBV18 and TRBJ2-7, with 10 bases lining up with TRBD1. The junction had 2 bases not matched to a gene; V was cut back by 2 bases and J by 1 base. The CDR3 runs 15 residues. Per germline, CDR1 KGHSH and CDR2 LQKENI. The CDR3 reads CASSPRTGGSYEQYF. DNA of the CDR3: TGTGCCAGCTCACCAAGGACAGGGGGTTCCTACGAGCAGTACTTC.

The CDR3 coding sequence is TGTGCCAGTCGAGGGGGAGGGGAGACCCAGTACTTC. Translating it yields CASRGGGETQYF. The gene calls are TRBV27 and TRBJ2-5; D is possibly TRBD2 (7 bases). The CDR3 runs to 12 residues. Trimming cost V 9 bases and J 5 bases, with 13 bases left between them. Germline V gene sequence: CDR1 MNHEY, CDR2 SMNVEV (reference sequence).

This clone was seen a single time. The CDR3 DNA reads as TGTGCCTGGAGTGTATTTTTAGTGTCCCAGCTAGCTAACTATGGCTACACCTTC. It translates to CAWSVFLVSQLANYGYTF. The chain couples TRBV30 to TRBJ1-2; D is ambiguous. The V and J ends lost 0 bases and 0 bases respectively, with 20 bases between them. Per the germline V gene, CDR1 is GTSNPN and CDR2 is SVGIG (reference sequence). The CDR3 extends over 18 amino acids.

This clone occurred once. The genes are TRBV27 and TRBJ2-1; TRBD2 matches at 7 bases. Germline CDR1 MNHEY, CDR2 SMNVEV (reference sequence). The J segment lost 10 bases and the V segment lost 5 bases, leaving 5 bases of the junction unmatched. CDR3 length equals 12 residues. CDR3 DNA: TGTGCCAGCAGTCCGAGACTAGCCGAGCAGTTCTTC. This translates into CASSPRLAEQFF.

This chain links TRBV7-3 with TRBJ2-2, with 8 positions matching TRBD1. The CDR3 totals 15 residues. V was pared by 3 bases and J by 6 bases, with 6 bases of the junction left unmatched. The germline V gene has CDR1 SGHTA and CDR2 FQGTGA. CDR3 DNA sequence: TGTGCCAGCAGCTTCTTCAGGGGGCCCCCCGGGGAGCTGTTTTTT. Its protein product is CASSFFRGPPGELFF.

This clone was seen once. The chain uses TRBV5-1 and TRBJ2-1; D gene uncertain. Germline CDR1 SGHRS, CDR2 YFSETQ. This CDR3 has 11 residues. V lost 0 bases, J lost 9 bases, and 4 bases lay in between. The CDR3, as DNA: TGCGCCAGCAGCTTGGGAGTTGAGCAGTTCTTC. Protein product: CASSLGVEQFF.